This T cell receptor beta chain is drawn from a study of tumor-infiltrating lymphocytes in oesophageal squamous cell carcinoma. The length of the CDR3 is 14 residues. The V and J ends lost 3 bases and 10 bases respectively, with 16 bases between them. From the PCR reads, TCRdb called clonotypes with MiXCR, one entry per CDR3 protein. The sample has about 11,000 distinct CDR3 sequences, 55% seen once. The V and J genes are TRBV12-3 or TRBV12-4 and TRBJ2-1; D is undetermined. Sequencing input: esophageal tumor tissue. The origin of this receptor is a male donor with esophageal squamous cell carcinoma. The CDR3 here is CASSFILGFREQFF. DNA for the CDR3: TGTGCCAGCAGTTTTATCTTGGGTTTTCGAGAGCAGTTCTTC.